Following are 21 T cell receptor beta chains from one sample sequenced in a study of cytomegalovirus exposure and HLA in healthy donors. Researchers ran the PCR with 60 Vbeta and 13 Jbeta primers. The method was immunoSEQ multiplex PCR; TCRdb's version includes in-frame clones alone and lacks a portion of them. The data contain approximately 88,000 clones, about 80% of them singletons. The sequencing input was PBMCs. Receptors originate from a male donor in good health and CMV-seronegative.

The rearrangement joins TRBV19 to TRBJ1-2; the match to TRBD1 covers 7 bases. The CDR3 spans 15 residues. The V and J ends lost 5 bases and 0 bases, in that order; junction bases with no gene match: 6. Looked up from germline, CDR1 is LNHDA and CDR2 is SQIVND (reference sequence). The CDR3 DNA follows: TGTGCCAGTAGTGAGACAGGGTTCGCTAACTATGGCTACACCTTC. Protein: CASSETGFANYGYTF.

This clone has only one observation. The chain has TRBV4-1 and TRBJ1-5; D uncertain. Germline CDR1 and CDR2: MGHRA and YSYEKL. CDR3 length equals 17 residues. V lost 0 bases to trimming and J lost 5 bases, with 17 bases between them. The CDR3 is CASSQDRSSLLYQPQHF. In DNA form, the CDR3 reads TGCGCCAGCAGCCAAGATCGGTCGAGCCTCCTATATCAGCCCCAGCATTTT.

J is TRBJ2-5 and V is TRBV18; 8 positions match TRBD2. V trimming: 3 bases; J trimming: 3 bases; junction bases outside the gene matches: 3. Germline CDR1 KGHSH, CDR2 LQKENI. The CDR3 sequence is 14 residues long. The DNA of the CDR3 is TGTGCCAGCTCACCTTCCGGGGGGGAAGAGACCCAGTACTTC. It is translated as CASSPSGGEETQYF.

Written as DNA, the CDR3 is TGTGCCAGCAGCCTCACTGACAGGAGTGGCTACACCTTC. Amino acid sequence: CASSLTDRSGYTF. The V call is TRBV7-9, the J call TRBJ1-2; weak D call: TRBD1 (6 bases). Trimming cost V 5 bases and J 7 bases, with 14 bases left between them. There are 13 residues in the CDR3. From germline, CDR1 is SEHNR and CDR2 FQNEAQ (reference sequence).

This clone was seen a few times. The V call is TRBV9, the J call TRBJ1-3, with 7 bases that match TRBD1. The V segment lost 4 bases and the J segment 0 bases; nucleotides outside the gene matches: 7. Germline V lookup: CDR1 SGDLS, CDR2 YYNGEE. The CDR3 extends over 16 amino acids. The CDR3 spells CASSPTGQVSGNTIYF. CDR3 DNA sequence: TGTGCCAGCAGCCCGACCGGACAGGTCTCTGGAAACACCATATATTTT.

The chain joins TRBV6-1 to TRBJ2-5; unclear D gene. Trimming pared 1 base from V and 4 bases from J, leaving 4 bases between. Germline CDR1 reads MNHNS; CDR2 reads SASEGT. The CDR3 loop spans 12 amino acids. The CDR3 loop is CASSEGGETQYF. DNA for the CDR3: TGTGCCAGCAGTGAAGGAGGAGAGACCCAGTACTTC.

The V call is TRBV27, the J call TRBJ2-4, with D maybe TRBD1 (6 bases). V was cut by 4 bases and J by 9 bases, with 13 bases left in between. The CDR3 spans 13 residues. Germline V gene sequence: CDR1 MNHEY, CDR2 SMNVEV (reference sequence). This chain's CDR3 is CASSSKRGGIQYF. DNA for the CDR3: TGTGCCAGCAGTTCGAAGAGAGGGGGCATTCAGTACTTC.

The chain links TRBV9 to TRBJ1-2; D is unresolved. This CDR3 region has 14 residues. Germline-derived CDR1 and CDR2 are SGDLS and YYNGEE. V gave up 5 bases and J gave up 0 bases, with 11 bases separating them. The CDR3 DNA sequence: TGTGCCAGCAGTTATGAAACACCTAACTATGGCTACACCTTC. Protein sequence: CASSYETPNYGYTF.

V is TRBV29-1 and J is TRBJ2-2, with a possible D match to TRBD1 (5 bases). Trimming left V 4 bases short and J 1 base short, with 10 bases between. CDR3 size: 14 residues. CDR1 is SQVTM and CDR2 is ANQGSEA in the germline V gene. CDR3 nucleotide sequence: TGCAGCGTTGTTCGGCAGGGGAACACCGGGGAGCTGTTTTTT. Translated, it gives CSVVRQGNTGELFF.

The chain recombines TRBV28 with TRBJ1-2; D is unclear. The V gene lost 2 bases and the J gene lost 1 base, with 8 bases spanning the gap. CDR1 and CDR2 (germline): MDHEN, SYDVKM. The CDR3 totals 14 residues. CDR3 loop: CASSLHTLNYGYTF. DNA for the CDR3: TGTGCCAGCAGTTTACACACCCTTAACTATGGCTACACCTTC.

The chain carries TRBV29-1 and TRBJ1-1, with D maybe TRBD1 (5 bases). The ends were cut back, 0 bases at V and 0 bases at J, with 14 bases in the middle. The CDR3 is made up of 16 amino acids. Germline V lookup: CDR1 SQVTM, CDR2 ANQGSEA. CDR3 residues: CSVEEGGGRVNTEAFF. The CDR3 DNA is TGCAGCGTTGAAGAGGGTGGTGGCAGGGTGAACACTGAAGCTTTCTTT.

V is TRBV15 and J is TRBJ1-1; no reliable D call. V lost 0 bases and J lost 12, with 17 bases in between. Germline V gene lookup returns CDR1 LNHNV and CDR2 YYDKDF (reference sequence). The CDR3 is 14 amino acids. CDR3 coding DNA: TGTGCCACCAGCAGAGATGAAGGAATCGGGAAACCTTTCTTT. This codes for CATSRDEGIGKPFF.

V is TRBV5-6 and J is TRBJ2-7; a weak D match, TRBD1 (5 bases). The germline CDR1 and CDR2 sequences are SGHDT and YYEEEE. The CDR3 covers 13 residues. Trimming took 4 bases from V and 0 from J, leaving 8 bases between them. CDR3 nucleotides: TGTGCCAGCAGCACAGGAAGCTCCTACGAGCAGTACTTC. Translated, it gives CASSTGSSYEQYF.

This chain uses TRBV9 with TRBJ2-3; 8 nucleotides agree with TRBD1. Looked up from germline, CDR1 is SGDLS and CDR2 is YYNGEE. Trimming took 0 bases from V and 3 from J; bases not matched to a gene: 9. The CDR3 has 17 amino acids. The CDR3 DNA sequence: TGTGCCAGCAGCGTAGACAGGGGGGTTGGAGGAACAGATACGCAGTATTTT. It codes for CASSVDRGVGGTDTQYF.

The chain recombines TRBV6-5 with TRBJ1-3; no firm D call. From germline, CDR1 is MNHEY and CDR2 SVGAGI. Trimming shortened V by 5 bases and J by 0 bases, and 11 bases separated the two germline ends. The CDR3 is 15 residues long. CDR3 amino acids: CASSHPGLSGNTIYF. The CDR3 DNA is TGTGCCAGCAGTCACCCCGGACTCTCTGGAAACACCATATATTTT.

The chain joins TRBV28 to TRBJ2-7, with 11 bases matching TRBD1. This CDR3 spans 15 amino acids. Germline-derived CDR1 and CDR2 are MDHEN and SYDVKM. After removal of 8 bases from V and 4 bases from J, the junction contained 10 bases not matched to a gene. The CDR3 sequence: CASRPPGTGGYEQYF. For the CDR3, the DNA is TGTGCCAGCCGCCCCCCCGGGACAGGGGGTTACGAGCAGTACTTC.

This clone occurred a few times. This sequence joins TRBV11-2 and TRBJ1-2; D not resolved. Trimming removed 0 bases at V and 4 bases at J, with 6 bases between. The germline CDR1 and CDR2 sequences are SGHAT and FQNNGV. There are 13 residues in the CDR3. The CDR3 sequence is CASSLDGPYGYTF. In nucleotides, the CDR3 is TGTGCCAGCAGCTTAGATGGGCCCTATGGCTACACCTTC. Using reference TRBV11-2 and TRBJ1-2 for the parts outside the CDR3, the full variable domain is EAGVAQSPRYKIIEKRQSVAFWCNPISGHATLYWYQQILGQGPKLLIQFQNNGVVDDSQLPKDRFSAERLKGVDSTLKIQPAKLEDSAVYLCASSLDGPYGYTFGSGTRLTVV.

The rearrangement links TRBV28 to TRBJ2-1; weak D call: TRBD1 (5 bases). The CDR3 consists of 14 residues. V was pared by 10 bases and J by 3 bases, with 16 bases between. Per the germline V gene, CDR1 is MDHEN and CDR2 is SYDVKM. The CDR3 here is CATLPPGHYNEQFF. The CDR3 DNA reads as TGTGCCACCCTACCCCCAGGACACTACAATGAGCAGTTCTTC.

V gene TRBV6-4 combines with J gene TRBJ1-2, with D unresolved. The germline gives CDR1 MRHNA, CDR2 SNTAGT. The CDR3 totals 15 residues. The V gene lost 5 bases and the J gene lost 5 bases, with 18 bases spanning the gap. The CDR3 DNA is TGTGCCAGCAGTTCGGGTGAGGCGGGCCAATATGGCTACACCTTC. Its translation is CASSSGEAGQYGYTF.

The CDR3 bases are TGCGCCAGCAGCTTGGGACTAGCGAGAACAGATACGCAGTATTTT. Translating it yields CASSLGLARTDTQYF. The rearrangement links TRBV5-1 to TRBJ2-3; 8 bases map to TRBD2. This CDR3 has 15 residues. Germline lookup yields CDR1 SGHRS and CDR2 YFSETQ. The V gene end was trimmed by 0 bases and the J gene end by 3 bases; junction bases not matched to a gene: 3. The full variable domain, completed using reference TRBV5-1 and TRBJ2-3, is KAGVTQTPRYLIKTRGQQVTLSCSPISGHRSVSWYQQTPGQGLQFLFEYFSETQRNKGNFPGRFSGRQFSNSRSEMNVSTLELGDSALYLCASSLGLARTDTQYFGPGTRLTVL.

The V gene is TRBV9, the J gene TRBJ2-3; 7 bases fit TRBD2. After removal of 1 base from V and 3 bases from J, the junction contained 5 bases not matched to a gene. Germline V lookup: CDR1 SGDLS, CDR2 YYNGEE. The CDR3 is 15 residues long. The CDR3 coding sequence is TGTGCCAGCAGCGTACATCAGGGACTAACAGATACGCAGTATTTT. Encoded protein: CASSVHQGLTDTQYF.